The clone carrying this T cell receptor (beta chain) was observed at least ten times. What it binds is unknown. With a duration under 2 months, the hyperthyroidism was newly diagnosed in patients aged 18 to 65. Patients having uncontrolled infection, another autoimmune disease, pregnancy or lactation were not included. Using RNA transcripts as the source, TCR beta CDR3 regions were amplified. In the first-round RT-PCR of the TCR CDR3, the HTBI primer set was used. Each CDR3 protein gets one entry after TCRdb re-called the multiplex PCR reads with MiXCR. Of a few hundred thousand distinct CDR3 sequences in the sample, 13% to 15% were seen once. This specimen comes from a study of T cells in Graves' hyperthyroidism and ophthalmopathy. As for the study in general: Peripheral blood collection took place at initial diagnosis, before any treatment. Whole-study findings and limits: Most clonotypes that expanded in the thyroid above 0.001 also showed up in blood.

CDR3 length: 15 residues. The germline V gene encodes CDR1 SGDLS and CDR2 YYNGEE. Trimming cost V 4 bases and J 8 bases, with 19 bases left between them. This clonotype originated in a woman aged 40 to 50 with Graves' hyperthyroidism that later progressed to Graves' ophthalmopathy. The sequencing sample was made of blood. The chain carries TRBV9 and TRBJ2-1; D may correspond to TRBD1 or TRBD2 (5 bases each). The CDR3 is CASSPSRGGRDEQFF. DNA of the CDR3: TGTGCCAGCAGCCCTTCTCGGGGCGGTAGGGATGAGCAGTTCTTC.